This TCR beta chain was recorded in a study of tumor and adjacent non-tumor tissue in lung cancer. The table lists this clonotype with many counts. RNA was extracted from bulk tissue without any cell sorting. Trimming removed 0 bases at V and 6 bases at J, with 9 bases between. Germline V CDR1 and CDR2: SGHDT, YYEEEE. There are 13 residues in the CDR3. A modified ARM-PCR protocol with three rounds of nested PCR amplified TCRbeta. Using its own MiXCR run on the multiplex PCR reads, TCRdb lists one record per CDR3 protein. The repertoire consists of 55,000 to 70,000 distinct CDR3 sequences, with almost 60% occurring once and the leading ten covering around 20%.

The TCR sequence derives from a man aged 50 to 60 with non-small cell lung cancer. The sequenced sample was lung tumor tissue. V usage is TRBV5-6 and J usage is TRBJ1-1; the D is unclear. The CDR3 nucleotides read TGTGCCAGCAGCTTGGACCAACGGGCTGAAGCTTTCTTT. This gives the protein CASSLDQRAEAFF.